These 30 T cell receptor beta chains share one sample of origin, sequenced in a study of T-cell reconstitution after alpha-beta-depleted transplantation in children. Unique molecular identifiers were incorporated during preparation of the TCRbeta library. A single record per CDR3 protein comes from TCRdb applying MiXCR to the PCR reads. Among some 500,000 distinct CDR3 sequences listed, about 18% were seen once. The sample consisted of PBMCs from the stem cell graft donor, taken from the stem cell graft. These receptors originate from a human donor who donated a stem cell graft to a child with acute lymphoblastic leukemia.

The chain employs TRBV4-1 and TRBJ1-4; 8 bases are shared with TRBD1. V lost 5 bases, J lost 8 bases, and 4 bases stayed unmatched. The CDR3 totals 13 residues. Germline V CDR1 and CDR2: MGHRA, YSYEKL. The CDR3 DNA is TGCGCCAGCAGCGGCAGGGGGCGGGAAAAACTGTTTTTT. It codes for CASSGRGREKLFF.

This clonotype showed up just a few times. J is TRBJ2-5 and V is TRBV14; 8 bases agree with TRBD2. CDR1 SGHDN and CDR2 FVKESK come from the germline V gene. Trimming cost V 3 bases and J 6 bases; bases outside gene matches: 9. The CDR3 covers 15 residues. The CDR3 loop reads CASSHLLAAEQTQYF. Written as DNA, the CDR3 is TGTGCCAGCAGCCACCTACTAGCGGCCGAACAGACCCAGTACTTC.

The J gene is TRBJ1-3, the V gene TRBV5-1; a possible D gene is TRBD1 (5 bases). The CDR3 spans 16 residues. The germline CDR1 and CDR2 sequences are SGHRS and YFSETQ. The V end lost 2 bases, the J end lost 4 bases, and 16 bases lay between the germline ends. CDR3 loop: CASSFLDGGAGNTIYF. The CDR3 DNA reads TGCGCCAGCAGCTTCCTCGACGGCGGGGCGGGAAACACCATATATTTT.

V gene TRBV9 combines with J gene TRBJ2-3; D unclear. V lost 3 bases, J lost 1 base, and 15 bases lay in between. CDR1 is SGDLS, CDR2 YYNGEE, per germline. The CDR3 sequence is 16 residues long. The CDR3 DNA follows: TGTGCCAGCAGCGCCTCCTGGGGAAAGGGCACAGATACGCAGTATTTT. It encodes CASSASWGKGTDTQYF.

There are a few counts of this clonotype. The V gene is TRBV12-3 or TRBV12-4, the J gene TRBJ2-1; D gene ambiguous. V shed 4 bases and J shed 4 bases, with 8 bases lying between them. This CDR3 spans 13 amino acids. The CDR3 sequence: CASSWMNYNEQFF. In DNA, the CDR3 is TGTGCCAGCAGTTGGATGAATTACAATGAGCAGTTCTTC.

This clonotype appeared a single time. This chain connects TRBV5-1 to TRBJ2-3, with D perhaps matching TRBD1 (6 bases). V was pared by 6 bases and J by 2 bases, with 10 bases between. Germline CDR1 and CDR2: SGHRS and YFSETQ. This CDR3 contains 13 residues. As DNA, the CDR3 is TGCGCCAGCAAACAGGGTTTCACAGATACGCAGTATTTT. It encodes CASKQGFTDTQYF. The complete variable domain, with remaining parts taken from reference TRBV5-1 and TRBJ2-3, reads KAGVTQTPRYLIKTRGQQVTLSCSPISGHRSVSWYQQTPGQGLQFLFEYFSETQRNKGNFPGRFSGRQFSNSRSEMNVSTLELGDSALYLCASKQGFTDTQYFGPGTRLTVL.

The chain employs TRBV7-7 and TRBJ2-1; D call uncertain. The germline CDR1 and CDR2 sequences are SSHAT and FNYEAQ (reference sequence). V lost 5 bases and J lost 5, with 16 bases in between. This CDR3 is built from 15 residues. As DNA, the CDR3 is TGTGCCAGCAGCATCTCTTCTTGGGGAAACAATGAGCAGTTCTTC. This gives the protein CASSISSWGNNEQFF. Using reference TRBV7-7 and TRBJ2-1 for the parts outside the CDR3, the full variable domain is GAGVSQSPRYKVTKRGQDVTLRCDPISSHATLYWYQQALGQGPEFLTYFNYEAQPDKSGLPSDRFSAERPEGSISTLTIQRTEQRDSAMYRCASSISSWGNNEQFFGPGTRLTVL.

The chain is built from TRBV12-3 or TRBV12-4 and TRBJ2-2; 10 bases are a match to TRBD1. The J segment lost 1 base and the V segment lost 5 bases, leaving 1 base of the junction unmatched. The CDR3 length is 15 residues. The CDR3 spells CASSRTGGNTGELFF. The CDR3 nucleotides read TGTGCCAGCAGTCGGACAGGGGGGAACACCGGGGAGCTGTTTTTT.

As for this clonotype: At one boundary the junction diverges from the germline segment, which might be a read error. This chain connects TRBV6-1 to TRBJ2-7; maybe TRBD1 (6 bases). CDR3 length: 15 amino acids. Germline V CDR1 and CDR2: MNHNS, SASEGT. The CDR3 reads CASNEGDTFTYEQYF. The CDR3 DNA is TGTGCCAGCAATGAAGGGGACACCTTTACTTACGAGCAGTACTTC.

CDR3 sequence: CSVPCGIAYNEQFF. In DNA form, the CDR3 reads TGCAGCGTTCCCTGCGGGATAGCCTACAATGAGCAGTTCTTC. This rearrangement joins TRBV29-1 to TRBJ2-1, with D possibly TRBD2 on 6 matching bases. Looked up from germline, CDR1 is SQVTM and CDR2 is ANQGSEA. This CDR3 is built from 14 residues. V was shortened by 5 bases and J by 2 bases, with 13 bases between the two germline ends.

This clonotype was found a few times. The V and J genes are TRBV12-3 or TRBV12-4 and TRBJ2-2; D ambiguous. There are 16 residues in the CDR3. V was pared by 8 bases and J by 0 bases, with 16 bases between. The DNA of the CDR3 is TGTGCCAGCGCATGGTGGACGGCCGCGAACACCGGGGAGCTGTTTTTT. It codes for CASAWWTAANTGELFF.

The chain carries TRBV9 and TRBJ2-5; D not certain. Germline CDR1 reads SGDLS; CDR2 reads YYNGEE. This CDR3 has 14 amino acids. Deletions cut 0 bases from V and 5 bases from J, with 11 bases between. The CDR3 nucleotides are TGTGCCAGCAGCGTAGACTTCCCCGATGAGACCCAGTACTTC. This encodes CASSVDFPDETQYF.

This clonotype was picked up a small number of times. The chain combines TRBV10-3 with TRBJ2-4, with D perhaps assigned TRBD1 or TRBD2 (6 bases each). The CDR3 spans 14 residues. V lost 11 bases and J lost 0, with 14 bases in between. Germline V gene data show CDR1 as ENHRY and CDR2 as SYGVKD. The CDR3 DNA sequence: TGTGCCTCCGGGGGCGTAGGAGCCAAAAACATTCAGTACTTC. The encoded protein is CASGGVGAKNIQYF.

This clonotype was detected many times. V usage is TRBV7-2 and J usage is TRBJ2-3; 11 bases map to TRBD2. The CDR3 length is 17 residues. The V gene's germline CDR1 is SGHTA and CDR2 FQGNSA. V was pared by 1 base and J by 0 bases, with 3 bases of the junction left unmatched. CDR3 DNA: TGTGCCAGCAGCTTAGTTGGGACTAGCGGTAGCACAGATACGCAGTATTTT. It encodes CASSLVGTSGSTDTQYF.

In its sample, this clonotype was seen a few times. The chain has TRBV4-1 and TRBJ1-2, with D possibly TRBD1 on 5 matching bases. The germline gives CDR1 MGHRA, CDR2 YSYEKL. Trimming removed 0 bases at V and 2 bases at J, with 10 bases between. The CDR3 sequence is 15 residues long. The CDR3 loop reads CASSQEGGENYGYTF. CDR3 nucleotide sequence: TGCGCCAGCAGCCAAGAGGGGGGGGAGAACTATGGCTACACCTTC.

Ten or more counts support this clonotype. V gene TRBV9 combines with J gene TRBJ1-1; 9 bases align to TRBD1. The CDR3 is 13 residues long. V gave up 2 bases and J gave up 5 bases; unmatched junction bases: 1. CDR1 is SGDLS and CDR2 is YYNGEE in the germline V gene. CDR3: CASSVDRGTEAFF. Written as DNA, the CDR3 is TGTGCCAGCAGCGTCGACAGGGGGACTGAAGCTTTCTTT.

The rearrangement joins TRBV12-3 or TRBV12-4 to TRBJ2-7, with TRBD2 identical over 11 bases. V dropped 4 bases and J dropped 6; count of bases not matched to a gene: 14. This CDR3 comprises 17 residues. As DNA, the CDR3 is TGTGCCAGCAGTTGGACTAGCGGGCCCCTATTCGTCCCCGAGCAGTACTTC. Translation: CASSWTSGPLFVPEQYF.

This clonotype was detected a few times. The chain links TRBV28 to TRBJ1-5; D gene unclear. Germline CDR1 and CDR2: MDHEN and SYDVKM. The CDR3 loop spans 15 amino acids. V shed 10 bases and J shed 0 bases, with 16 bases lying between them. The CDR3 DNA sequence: TGTGCCACCCGTAAGGTCAACTATAGCAATCAGCCCCAGCATTTT. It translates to CATRKVNYSNQPQHF.

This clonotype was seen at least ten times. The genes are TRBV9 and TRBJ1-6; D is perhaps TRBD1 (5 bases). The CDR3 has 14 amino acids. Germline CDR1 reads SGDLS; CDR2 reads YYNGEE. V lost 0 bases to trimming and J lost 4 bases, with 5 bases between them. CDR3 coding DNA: TGTGCCAGCAGCGTAGGGGGGTATAATTCACCCCTCCACTTT. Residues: CASSVGGYNSPLHF.

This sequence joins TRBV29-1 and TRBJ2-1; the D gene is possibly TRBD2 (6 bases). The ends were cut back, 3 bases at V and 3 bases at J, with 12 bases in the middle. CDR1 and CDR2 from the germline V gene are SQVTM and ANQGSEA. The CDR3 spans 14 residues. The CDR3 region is CSVEEGSDYNEQFF. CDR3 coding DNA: TGCAGCGTTGAGGAGGGTTCCGACTACAATGAGCAGTTCTTC.

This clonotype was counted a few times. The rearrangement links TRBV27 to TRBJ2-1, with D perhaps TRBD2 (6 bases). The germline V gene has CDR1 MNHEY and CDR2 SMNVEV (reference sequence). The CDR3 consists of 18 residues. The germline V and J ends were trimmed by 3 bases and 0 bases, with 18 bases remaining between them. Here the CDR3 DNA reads TGTGCCAGCAGTTTGGGAGGAAGCGGCCGGAGCTCCTACAATGAGCAGTTCTTC. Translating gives CASSLGGSGRSSYNEQFF.

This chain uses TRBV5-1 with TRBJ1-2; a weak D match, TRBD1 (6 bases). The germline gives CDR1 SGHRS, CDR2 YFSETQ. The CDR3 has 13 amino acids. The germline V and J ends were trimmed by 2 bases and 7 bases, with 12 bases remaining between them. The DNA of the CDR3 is TGCGCCAGCAGCTTCCAGGGGCTACCTGGCTACACCTTC. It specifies CASSFQGLPGYTF.

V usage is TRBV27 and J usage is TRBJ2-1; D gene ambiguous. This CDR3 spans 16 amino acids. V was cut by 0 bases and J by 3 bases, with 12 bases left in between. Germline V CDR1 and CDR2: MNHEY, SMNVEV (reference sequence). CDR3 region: CASSLSSPKLYNEQFF. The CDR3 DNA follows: TGTGCCAGCAGTTTATCCTCCCCTAAACTCTACAATGAGCAGTTCTTC.

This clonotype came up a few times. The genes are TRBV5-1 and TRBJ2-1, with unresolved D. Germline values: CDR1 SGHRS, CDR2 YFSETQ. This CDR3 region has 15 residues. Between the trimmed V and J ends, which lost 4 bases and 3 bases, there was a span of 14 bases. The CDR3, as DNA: TGCGCCAGCAGCCCGAGGAGTGTAAGCTACAATGAGCAGTTCTTC. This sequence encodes CASSPRSVSYNEQFF.

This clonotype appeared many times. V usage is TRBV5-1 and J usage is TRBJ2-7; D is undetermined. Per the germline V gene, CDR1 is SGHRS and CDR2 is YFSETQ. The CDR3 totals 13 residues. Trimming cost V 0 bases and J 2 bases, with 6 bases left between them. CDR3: CASSLESPYEQYF. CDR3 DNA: TGCGCCAGCAGCTTGGAAAGCCCCTACGAGCAGTACTTC.

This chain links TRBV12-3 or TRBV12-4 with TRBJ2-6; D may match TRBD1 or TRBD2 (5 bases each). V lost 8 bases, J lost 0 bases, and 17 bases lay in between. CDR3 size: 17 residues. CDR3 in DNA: TGTGCCAGCGCCTCGGGGCAGCTAGCCTCTGGGGCCAACGTCCTGACTTTC. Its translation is CASASGQLASGANVLTF.

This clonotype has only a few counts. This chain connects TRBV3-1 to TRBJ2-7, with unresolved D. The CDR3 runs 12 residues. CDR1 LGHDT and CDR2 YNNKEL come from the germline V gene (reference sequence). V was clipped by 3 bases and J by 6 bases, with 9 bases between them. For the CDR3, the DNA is TGTGCCAGCAGCCAGGGTCGAGGCGAGCAGTACTTC. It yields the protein CASSQGRGEQYF.

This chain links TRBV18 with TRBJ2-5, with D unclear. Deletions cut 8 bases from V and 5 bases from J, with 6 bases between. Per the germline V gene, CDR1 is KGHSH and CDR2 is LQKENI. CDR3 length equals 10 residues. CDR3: CASAEETQYF. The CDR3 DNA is TGTGCCAGCGCTGAGGAGACCCAGTACTTC.

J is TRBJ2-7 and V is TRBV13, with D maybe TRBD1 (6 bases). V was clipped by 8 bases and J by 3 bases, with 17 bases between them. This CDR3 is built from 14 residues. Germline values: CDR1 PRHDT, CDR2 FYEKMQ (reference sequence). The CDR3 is CASAQGPGRYEQYF. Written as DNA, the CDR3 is TGTGCCAGCGCCCAGGGGCCGGGGCGCTACGAGCAGTACTTC.

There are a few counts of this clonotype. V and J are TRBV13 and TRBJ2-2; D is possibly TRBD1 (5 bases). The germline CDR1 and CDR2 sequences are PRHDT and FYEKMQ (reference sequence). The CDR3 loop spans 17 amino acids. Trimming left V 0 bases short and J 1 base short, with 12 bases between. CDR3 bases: TGTGCCAGCAGCTTAGGAGGGGTCCTTCTGAACACCGGGGAGCTGTTTTTT. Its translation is CASSLGGVLLNTGELFF.